This T cell receptor beta chain is drawn from a study of STAT5B mutations in CD4+ large granular lymphocyte leukemia (dated by TCRdb to about 2022). Background for the entire study: Among healthy controls, the CDR3 'QG' motif was associated with a particular HLA allele. The study compared the TCRbeta repertoires of patients with CD4+ T-cell large granular lymphocyte leukemia against those of healthy blood donors. Flow cytometry performed on FACSCanto II or FACSVerse showed that the purified fractions had more than 95% purity among lymphocytes.

The immunoSEQ assay at survey resolution was used to sequence TCRbeta rearrangements from genomic DNA. On the study's bioinformatics: A lowest detectable productive clonotype frequency of 2.59 x 10-5 was observed in the TCR sequencing data. Analyses included only productive TCRbeta rearrangements, meaning complete and in-frame sequences. The clonality of each sample was calculated as Simpson clonality in the immunoSEQ Analyzer version 3.0. Based on frequency, clones were grouped as very rare, small, medium, large (1-20%) or hyperexpanded (>20%). OLGA 1.2.3 estimated generation probabilities, VDJtools produced V-gene circos plots, VDJdb was queried for specificities, and GLIPH identified CDR3 motifs. This immuneACCESS table, as held by TCRdb, lists in-frame sequences with V and J called but not all clones. Of the missing ones, under half trace to an unresolved V gene in checked studies; the others have no known cause. For V, J and clone size, that table is used; D and trimming come from the DNA. This sample comprises about 29,000 clones, 70% to 85% of them detected only once. Together, the top ten hold roughly 6.2% of the sample.

The CDR3 goes from the cysteine to the phenylalanine over 14 residues. The read is trimmed to its CDR3 DNA, 42 bases read in frame from base 1. CDR1 and CDR2 are read off the germline V gene as MGHDK and SYGVNS. V gives up 3 bases and J gives up 4 bases, and the segment between their germline ends measures 7 bases. Healthy controls were roughly 36 blood donors whose buffy coats came from the Finnish Red Cross blood service. All TCR-sequenced material derived from peripheral blood: patient blood samples and healthy donor buffy coats. Ficoll-Hypaque gradient centrifugation was used to isolate peripheral blood mononuclear cells. CD4+ cells were purified magnetically from the buffy coats of healthy controls. Genomic DNA was extracted using the Gentra Puregene Cell and Tissue kit, and a Qubit 2.0 fluorometer was used to quantify it. Results the study describes overall, beyond this receptor: Enrichment of TRBV06-family usage was observed among the top patient clones (8/27) relative to healthy controls (2/35). The main leukemic clonotypes were found to be private to each patient, although around 24% of the main leukemic clonotypes were detected at low frequency in the non-leukemic repertoires of other patients. CD4-sorted patient repertoires appeared more clonal than healthy CD4+ repertoires, and this difference persisted after removing the putative leukemic clones. Data were not HLA-matched; higher clonality in CD4+ versus CD8+ T-LGLL could reflect the relatively small sample size.

As for this clone: Its antigen remains undetermined. Base-call qualities are not available, and no considerably larger clone is one nucleotide away.

Sequenced sample: CD4+ T cells from blood buffy coats. This clonotype was sampled from a human donor in good health. The chain employs TRBV25-1 and TRBJ1-6; the D gene remains uncertain. The nucleotide sequence reads TGTGCCAGCAGTGACACAGCATATAATTCACCCCTCCACTTT. Translated, this is CASSDTAYNSPLHF.